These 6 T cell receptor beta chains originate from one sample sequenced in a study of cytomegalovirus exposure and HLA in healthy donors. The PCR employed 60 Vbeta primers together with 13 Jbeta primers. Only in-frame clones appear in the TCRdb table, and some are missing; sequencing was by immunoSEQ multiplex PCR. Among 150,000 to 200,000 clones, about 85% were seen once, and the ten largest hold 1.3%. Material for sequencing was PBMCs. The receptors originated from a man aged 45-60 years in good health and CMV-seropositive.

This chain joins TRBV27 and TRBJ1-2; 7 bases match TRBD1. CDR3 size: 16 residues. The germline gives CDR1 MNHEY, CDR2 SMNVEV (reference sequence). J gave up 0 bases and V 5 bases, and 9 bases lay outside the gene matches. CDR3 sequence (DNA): TGTGCCAGCAGTAATCAGGGGGGCCTAGCTAACTATGGCTACACCTTC. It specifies CASSNQGGLANYGYTF.

CDR3 DNA sequence: TGTGCCAGCAGCTCCCGGGGACAAGAGACCCAGTACTTC. Its translation is CASSSRGQETQYF. The rearrangement links TRBV5-4 to TRBJ2-5; a possible D gene is TRBD2 (5 bases). V lost 3 bases to trimming and J lost 2 bases, with 8 bases between them. The CDR3 spans 13 residues. Germline V CDR1 and CDR2: SGHNT, YYREEE (reference sequence). The entire variable domain, with the rest obtained from reference TRBV5-4 and TRBJ2-5, is as follows: ETGVTQSPTHLIKTRGQQVTLRCSSQSGHNTVSWYQQALGQGPQFIFQYYREEENGRGNFPPRFSGLQFPNYSSELNVNALELDDSALYLCASSSRGQETQYFGPGTRLLVL.

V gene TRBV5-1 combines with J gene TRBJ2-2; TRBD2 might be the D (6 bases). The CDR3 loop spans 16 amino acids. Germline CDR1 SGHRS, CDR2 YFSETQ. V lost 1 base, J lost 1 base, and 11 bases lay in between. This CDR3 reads CASSLYTSLNTGELFF. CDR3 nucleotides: TGCGCCAGCAGCTTGTACACTAGCCTGAACACCGGGGAGCTGTTTTTT.

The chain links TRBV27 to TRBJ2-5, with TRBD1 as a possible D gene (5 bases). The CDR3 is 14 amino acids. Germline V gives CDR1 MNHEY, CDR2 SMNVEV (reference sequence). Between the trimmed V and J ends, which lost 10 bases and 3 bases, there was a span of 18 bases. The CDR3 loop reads CANTDSPGEETQYF. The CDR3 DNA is TGTGCCAACACCGACAGCCCCGGCGAAGAGACCCAGTACTTC.

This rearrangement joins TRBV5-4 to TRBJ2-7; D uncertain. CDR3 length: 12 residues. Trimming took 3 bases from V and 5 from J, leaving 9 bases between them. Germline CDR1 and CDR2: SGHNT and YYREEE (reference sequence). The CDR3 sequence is CASSSSRDEQYF. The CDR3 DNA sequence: TGTGCCAGCAGCTCCTCCCGGGACGAGCAGTACTTC. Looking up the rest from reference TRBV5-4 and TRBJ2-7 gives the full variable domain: ETGVTQSPTHLIKTRGQQVTLRCSSQSGHNTVSWYQQALGQGPQFIFQYYREEENGRGNFPPRFSGLQFPNYSSELNVNALELDDSALYLCASSSSRDEQYFGPGTRLTVT.

DNA of the CDR3: TGCGCCAGCAGCCCCAGGGGGGAGAGGCTATACTTC. Protein product: CASSPRGERLYF. The V call is TRBV5-1, the J call TRBJ2-5; D possibly corresponds to TRBD1 (7 bases). The CDR3 covers 12 residues. The V gene lost 4 bases and the J gene lost 14 bases, with 18 bases spanning the gap. Looked up from germline, CDR1 is SGHRS and CDR2 is YFSETQ.